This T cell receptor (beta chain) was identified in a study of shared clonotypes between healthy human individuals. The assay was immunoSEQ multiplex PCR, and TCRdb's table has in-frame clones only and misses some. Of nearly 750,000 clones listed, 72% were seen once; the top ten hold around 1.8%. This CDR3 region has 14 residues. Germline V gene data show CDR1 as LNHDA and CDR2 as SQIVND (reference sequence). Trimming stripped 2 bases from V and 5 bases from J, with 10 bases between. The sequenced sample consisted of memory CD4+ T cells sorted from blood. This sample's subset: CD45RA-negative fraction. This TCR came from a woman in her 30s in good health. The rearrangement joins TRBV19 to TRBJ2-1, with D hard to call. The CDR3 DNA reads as TGTGCCAGTAGTATAACGGACGGACACAATGAGCAGTTCTTC. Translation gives CASSITDGHNEQFF.